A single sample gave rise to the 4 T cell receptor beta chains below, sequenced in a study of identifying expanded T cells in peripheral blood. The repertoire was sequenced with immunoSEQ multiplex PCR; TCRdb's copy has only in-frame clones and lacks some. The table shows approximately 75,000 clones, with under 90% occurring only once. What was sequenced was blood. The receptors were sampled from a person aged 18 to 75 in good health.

The CDR3 protein is CASSLRGDGAFF. The CDR3 DNA is TGTGCCAGCAGTTTAAGGGGAGACGGGGCTTTCTTT. The chain has TRBV28 and TRBJ1-1; a weak D match, TRBD1 (5 bases). With 2 bases removed from V and 11 bases from J, the gap between germline ends came to 12 bases. The CDR3 length is 12 residues. The V gene's germline CDR1 is MDHEN and CDR2 SYDVKM. Variable domain in full (rest from reference TRBV28 and TRBJ1-1): DVKVTQSSRYLVKRTGEKVFLECVQDMDHENMFWYRQDPGLGLRLIYFSYDVKMKEKGDIPEGYSVSREKKERFSLILESASTNQTSMYLCASSLRGDGAFFGQGTRLTVV.

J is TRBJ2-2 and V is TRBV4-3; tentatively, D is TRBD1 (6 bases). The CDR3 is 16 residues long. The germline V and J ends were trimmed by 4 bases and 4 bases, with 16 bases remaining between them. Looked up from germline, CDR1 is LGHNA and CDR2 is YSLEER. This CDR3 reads CASSLTRGTGTGELFF. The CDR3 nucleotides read TGCGCCAGCAGCCTAACCAGGGGTACTGGCACCGGGGAGCTGTTTTTT.

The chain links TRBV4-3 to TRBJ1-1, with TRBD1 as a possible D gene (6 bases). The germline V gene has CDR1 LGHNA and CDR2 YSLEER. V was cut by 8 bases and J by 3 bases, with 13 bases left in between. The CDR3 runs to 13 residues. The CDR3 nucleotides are TGCGCCAGCCGATGGACAGCCTACACTGAAGCTTTCTTT. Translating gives CASRWTAYTEAFF.

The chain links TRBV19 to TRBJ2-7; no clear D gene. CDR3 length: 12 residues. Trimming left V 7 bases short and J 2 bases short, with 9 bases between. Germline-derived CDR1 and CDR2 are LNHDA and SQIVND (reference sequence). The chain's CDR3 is CASMGQAYEQYF. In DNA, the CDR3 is TGTGCCAGTATGGGCCAGGCCTACGAGCAGTACTTC.